Listed here are 4 T cell receptor beta chains from one sample, sequenced in a study of blood T cell repertoires in COVID-19. TCRdb's table, derived via immunoSEQ multiplex PCR, lists solely in-frame clones and lacks some. The table lists 270,000 or so clones, about 87% of them singletons, with about 4% in the top ten. The specimen sequenced was PBMCs or T cells enriched from blood (not recorded which). The receptors shown here come from a woman in her thirties with acute COVID-19.

The J gene is TRBJ2-3, the V gene TRBV27; D possibly corresponds to TRBD2 (6 bases). V lost 5 bases and J 2 bases, leaving 8 bases between the germline ends. This CDR3 has 13 amino acids. Germline V gene data show CDR1 as MNHEY and CDR2 as SMNVEV (reference sequence). In DNA form, the CDR3 reads TGTGCCAGCAGTAAGGACTACACAGATACGCAGTATTTT. Translated: CASSKDYTDTQYF.

The rearrangement links TRBV29-1 to TRBJ2-3, with 10 bases that match TRBD2. Unmatched junction bases numbered 9, after V lost 8 bases and J lost 1 base. Germline lookup yields CDR1 SQVTM and CDR2 ANQGSEA. CDR3 length: 15 amino acids. The CDR3 DNA reads as TGCAGCTGTAAGGCTGGGACTAGCGGCACAGATACGCAGTATTTT. Residues: CSCKAGTSGTDTQYF.

The chain employs TRBV3-1 (or the pseudogene TRBV3-2) and TRBJ2-7; 9 positions match TRBD1. Germline CDR1 is LGHDT and CDR2 is YNNKEL (reference sequence). The CDR3 loop spans 14 amino acids. With 4 bases clipped from V and 3 bases from J, the junction kept 4 bases outside the gene matches. Here the CDR3 DNA reads TGTGCCAGCAGCCCACAGGGGGCGGTCTACGAGCAGTACTTC. It is translated as CASSPQGAVYEQYF.

The rearrangement joins TRBV21-1 to TRBJ1-4; the D segment call TRBD1 is taken from the table without a DNA check. TRBV21-1 is a pseudogene. This CDR3 comprises 15 residues. CDR3 sequence: CASSIPGQGVGKLFF. The CDR3 DNA is TGTGCCAGCAGCATCCCGGGACAGGGAGTTGGAAAACTGTTTTTT.